Following are 24 T cell receptor beta chains from one sample sequenced in a study of control samples from healthy donors and cancer patients. Clones were sequenced by immunoSEQ multiplex PCR, and TCRdb holds only the in-frame ones, with some missing. The table shows about 100,000 clones, with roughly 87% occurring only once. The sequenced sample consisted of blood. Receptors were obtained from a woman in her forties or fifties in good health.

The V gene is TRBV30, the J gene TRBJ1-6; 8 nucleotides align to TRBD1. V trimming: 5 bases; J trimming: 5 bases; junction bases outside the gene matches: 11. CDR1 is GTSNPN and CDR2 is SVGIG in the germline V gene (reference sequence). This CDR3 is built from 16 residues. CDR3 DNA: TGTGCCTGGGACAGGGGATCCCTAGGAAATAATTCACCCCTCCACTTT. This gives the protein CAWDRGSLGNNSPLHF.

The rearrangement joins TRBV7-2 to TRBJ2-7, with D possibly TRBD2 on 6 matching bases. Deletions cut 5 bases from V and 3 bases from J, with 14 bases between. CDR1 is SGHTA and CDR2 is FQGNSA in the germline V gene. CDR3 size: 14 residues. The DNA of the CDR3 is TGTGCCAGCAGCCCGACTAGTTATGGCTACGAGCAGTACGTC. Protein: CASSPTSYGYEQYV.

This clone was found once. V gene TRBV27 combines with J gene TRBJ2-2, with D maybe TRBD2 (5 bases). CDR3 length equals 12 residues. Between the trimmed V and J ends, which lost 6 bases and 8 bases, there was a span of 10 bases. Germline V gene data show CDR1 as MNHEY and CDR2 as SMNVEV (reference sequence). In DNA form, the CDR3 reads TGTGCCAGCAGGGGTGGCGGGGGGGAGCTGTTTTTT. Translated: CASRGGGGELFF.

The chain joins TRBV19 to TRBJ1-1, with D unresolved. V dropped 8 bases and J dropped 0 bases, with 7 bases sitting between them. This CDR3 is 12 amino acids long. CDR1 is LNHDA and CDR2 is SQIVND in the germline V gene (reference sequence). The CDR3 reads CASSQLNTEAFF. Written as DNA, the CDR3 is TGTGCCAGTTCTCAACTGAACACTGAAGCTTTCTTT.

DNA of the CDR3: TGTGCCAGCAGCTTAGTAGGATCCGACTATGGCTACACCTTC. Its translation: CASSLVGSDYGYTF. The chain recombines TRBV11-2 with TRBJ1-2; D not resolved. The CDR3 totals 14 residues. Germline CDR1 is SGHAT and CDR2 is FQNNGV. Trimming pared 1 base from V and 3 bases from J, leaving 9 bases between.

In its sample, this clone was seen once. The V and J genes are TRBV11-3 and TRBJ2-1, with 9 bases matching TRBD2. The V segment lost 3 bases and the J segment 0 bases; nucleotides outside the gene matches: 6. Looked up from germline, CDR1 is SGHNT and CDR2 is YENEEA. The CDR3 totals 17 residues. As DNA, the CDR3 is TGTGCCAGCAGCTTCCTAGCGGGGACGGTCTCCTACAATGAGCAGTTCTTC. Translated, it gives CASSFLAGTVSYNEQFF.

V gene TRBV5-1 combines with J gene TRBJ1-6; 7 bases map to TRBD1. Germline V CDR1 and CDR2: SGHRS, YFSETQ. This CDR3 region has 16 residues. With V trimmed by 0 bases and J by 5 bases, 5 bases remained unmatched. CDR3 nucleotide sequence: TGCGCCAGCAGCTTGGCCAGGGACAGCAATAATTCACCCCTCCACTTT. It translates to CASSLARDSNNSPLHF.

The rearrangement uses TRBV19 and TRBJ2-7; 12 bases are a match to TRBD2. Germline V CDR1 and CDR2: LNHDA, SQIVND (reference sequence). V gave up 4 bases and J gave up 7 bases; unmatched junction bases: 8. This CDR3 is built from 15 residues. CDR3 nucleotide sequence: TGTGCCAGTAGTACCCTAACTAGCGGGGGGAAGGAGCAGTACTTC. Its translation is CASSTLTSGGKEQYF.

The chain couples TRBV11-1 to TRBJ2-1; 8 bases match TRBD2. With 3 bases clipped from V and 9 bases from J, the junction kept 13 bases outside the gene matches. This CDR3 has 16 amino acids. CDR1 is SGHAT and CDR2 is FQDESV in the germline V gene (reference sequence). The CDR3 DNA sequence: TGTGCCAGCAGCTTGAGCGGGAGCTTAGAATCGGGTGAGCAGTTCTTC. This codes for CASSLSGSLESGEQFF.

V gene TRBV15 combines with J gene TRBJ2-1, with 11 bases identical to TRBD2. The CDR3 totals 15 residues. Losses at the gene ends were 1 base for V and 7 bases for J; bases not matched to a gene: 3. CDR1 and CDR2 from the germline V gene are LNHNV and YYDKDF (reference sequence). The CDR3 is CATSRAVAGGNEQFF. The CDR3 DNA reads as TGTGCCACCAGCAGAGCGGTAGCGGGGGGGAATGAGCAGTTCTTC.

The chain has TRBV18 and TRBJ2-1; no definite D call. The CDR3 runs to 14 residues. Trimming left V 1 base short and J 1 base short, with 5 bases between. Germline lookup yields CDR1 KGHSH and CDR2 LQKENI. The CDR3 nucleotides are TGTGCCAGCTCACCACTCCCGTCCTACAATGAGCAGTTCTTC. Translated: CASSPLPSYNEQFF.

The count of this clone is one. The chain couples TRBV7-8 to TRBJ2-3; D possibly corresponds to TRBD2 (5 bases). The CDR3 runs 15 residues. Germline CDR1 and CDR2: SGHVS and FQNEAQ. V lost 4 bases to trimming and J lost 0 bases, with 11 bases between them. For the CDR3, the DNA is TGTGCCAGCAGCTCCCCCGGACTTAGCACAGATACGCAGTATTTT. Protein sequence: CASSSPGLSTDTQYF.

The chain couples TRBV4-1 to TRBJ1-2; possible D gene TRBD1, 5 bases. There are 18 residues in the CDR3. With 1 base removed from V and 2 bases from J, the gap between germline ends came to 20 bases. The germline CDR1 and CDR2 sequences are MGHRA and YSYEKL. The DNA for the CDR3 is TGCGCCAGCAGCCAAGGCCCAGGTGCCGGGGACTTAAACTATGGCTACACCTTC. This encodes CASSQGPGAGDLNYGYTF.

The chain carries TRBV12-3 or TRBV12-4 and TRBJ2-7; D is possibly TRBD1 (5 bases). The CDR3 loop spans 13 amino acids. V gave up 6 bases and J gave up 6 bases, with 15 bases separating them. The CDR3 reads CASSPSKGLEQYF. The CDR3 DNA reads as TGTGCCAGCAGCCCCTCGAAGGGGCTCGAGCAGTACTTC.

The chain joins TRBV14 to TRBJ1-3; D not resolved. The ends were cut back, 3 bases at V and 0 bases at J, with 12 bases in the middle. The germline CDR1 and CDR2 sequences are SGHDN and FVKESK. The CDR3 is 16 residues long. In DNA, the CDR3 is TGTGCCAGCAGCCACCGGACCATAAGCTCTGGAAACACCATATATTTT. This gives the protein CASSHRTISSGNTIYF.

V and J are TRBV11-1 and TRBJ2-1, with D tentatively TRBD1 (7 bases). The CDR3 length is 15 residues. CDR1 and CDR2 (germline): SGHAT, FQDESV (reference sequence). V lost 2 bases to trimming and J lost 7 bases, with 15 bases between them. CDR3 residues: CASSLSQPGGNEQFF. For the CDR3, the DNA is TGTGCCAGCAGCTTAAGTCAGCCAGGGGGGAATGAGCAGTTCTTC.

The rearrangement joins TRBV19 to TRBJ1-4; TRBD1 agrees at 11 bases. CDR3 length: 14 residues. J was trimmed by 5 bases and V by 6 bases; bases with no gene match: 2. In germline, CDR1 is LNHDA, CDR2 SQIVND (reference sequence). In DNA form, the CDR3 reads TGTGCCAGTAGGGACAGGGGGCGCAATGAAAAACTGTTTTTT. This sequence encodes CASRDRGRNEKLFF.

Only one count was recorded for this clone. The chain employs TRBV9 and TRBJ2-1; 9 bases are a match to TRBD1. Germline V CDR1 and CDR2: SGDLS, YYNGEE. This CDR3 has 16 amino acids. V lost 4 bases, J lost 3 bases, and 8 bases stayed unmatched. The chain's CDR3 is CASSIQDRGSYNEQFF. In DNA, the CDR3 is TGTGCCAGCAGCATCCAGGACAGGGGTAGCTACAATGAGCAGTTCTTC. The full variable domain, rest sourced from reference TRBV9 and TRBJ2-1, is DSGVTQTPKHLITATGQRVTLRCSPRSGDLSVYWYQQSLDQGLQFLIQYYNGEERAKGNILERFSAQQFPDLHSELNLSSLELGDSALYFCASSIQDRGSYNEQFFGPGTRLTVL.

The chain couples TRBV5-1 to TRBJ1-3, with 10 positions matching TRBD1. The CDR3 spans 14 residues. In germline, CDR1 is SGHRS, CDR2 YFSETQ. Losses at the gene ends were 4 bases for V and 7 bases for J; bases not matched to a gene: 5. The CDR3 sequence is CASSQRTGGNTIYF. For the CDR3, the DNA is TGCGCCAGCAGCCAGCGGACAGGGGGGAACACCATATATTTT.

V is TRBV18 and J is TRBJ2-3; maybe TRBD1 (6 bases). Trimming took off 6 bases at V and 6 bases at J, with 19 bases between the two ends. The CDR3 contains 15 residues. Germline V lookup: CDR1 KGHSH, CDR2 LQKENI. CDR3 residues: CASSRPLVGADTQYF. The CDR3 DNA sequence: TGTGCCAGCTCGCGTCCTCTCGTGGGGGCCGATACGCAGTATTTT.

J is TRBJ2-7 and V is TRBV5-1; 7 bases fit TRBD1. The CDR3 sequence is 13 residues long. The germline gives CDR1 SGHRS, CDR2 YFSETQ. Trimming took 2 bases from V and 5 from J; bases not matched to a gene: 4. The CDR3, as DNA: TGCGCCAGCAGCTTAAGACAGGGCGACGAGCAGTACTTC. Its translation: CASSLRQGDEQYF. Together with reference TRBV5-1 and TRBJ2-7, the CDR3 gives the full variable domain: KAGVTQTPRYLIKTRGQQVTLSCSPISGHRSVSWYQQTPGQGLQFLFEYFSETQRNKGNFPGRFSGRQFSNSRSEMNVSTLELGDSALYLCASSLRQGDEQYFGPGTRLTVT.

This sequence joins TRBV4-1 and TRBJ2-7; D possibly corresponds to TRBD2 (5 bases). The V end lost 0 bases, the J end lost 2 bases, and 14 bases lay between the germline ends. Per germline, CDR1 MGHRA and CDR2 YSYEKL. The length of the CDR3 is 16 residues. DNA for the CDR3: TGCGCCAGCAGCCAAGATCTTATGAGGGCGACCTACGAGCAGTACTTC. Translated, it gives CASSQDLMRATYEQYF.

The V gene is TRBV7-3, the J gene TRBJ2-6, with 13 bases fitting TRBD2. V lost 4 bases to trimming and J lost 0 bases; unmatched junction nucleotides: 9. The germline V gene encodes CDR1 SGHTA and CDR2 FQGTGA. This CDR3 has 20 amino acids. The CDR3 sequence is CASSSQPGLAGFSGANVLTF. CDR3 DNA sequence: TGTGCCAGCAGCTCACAGCCGGGACTAGCGGGATTCTCTGGGGCCAACGTCCTGACTTTC.

This clone was recorded at least ten times. The rearrangement uses TRBV29-1 and TRBJ1-5, with a tentative D call TRBD1 (5 bases). Germline CDR1 is SQVTM and CDR2 is ANQGSEA. The CDR3 has 13 residues. Trimming pared 7 bases from V and 6 bases from J, leaving 16 bases between. For the CDR3, the DNA is TGCAGCGCTTCAGGGACCGAGGGTCAGCCCCAGCATTTT. Its translation: CSASGTEGQPQHF.